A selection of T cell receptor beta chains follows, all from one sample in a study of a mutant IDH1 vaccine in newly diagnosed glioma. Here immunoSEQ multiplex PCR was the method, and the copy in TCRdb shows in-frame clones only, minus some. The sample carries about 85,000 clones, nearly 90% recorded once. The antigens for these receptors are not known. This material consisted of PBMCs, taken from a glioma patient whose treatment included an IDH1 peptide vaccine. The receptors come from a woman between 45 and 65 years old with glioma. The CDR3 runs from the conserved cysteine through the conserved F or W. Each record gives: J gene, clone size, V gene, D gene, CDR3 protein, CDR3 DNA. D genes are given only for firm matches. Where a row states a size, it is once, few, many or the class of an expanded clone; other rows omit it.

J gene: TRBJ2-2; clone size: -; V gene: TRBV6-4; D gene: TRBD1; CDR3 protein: CASRRGQGSTGELFF; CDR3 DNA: TGTGCCAGCAGGCGCGGACAGGGCAGCACCGGGGAGCTGTTTTTT
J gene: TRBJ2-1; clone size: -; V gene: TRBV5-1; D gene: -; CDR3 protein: CASRRVASSYNEQFF; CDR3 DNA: TGCGCCAGTAGAAGGGTGGCGAGCTCCTACAATGAGCAGTTCTTC
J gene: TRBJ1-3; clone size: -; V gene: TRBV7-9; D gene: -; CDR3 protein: CASSVSGNTIYF; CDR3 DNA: TGTGCCAGCAGCGTCTCTGGAAACACCATATATTTT
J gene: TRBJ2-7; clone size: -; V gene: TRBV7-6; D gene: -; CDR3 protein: CASSLGDTYEQYF; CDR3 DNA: TGTGCCAGCAGCTTAGGGGACACCTACGAGCAGTACTTC
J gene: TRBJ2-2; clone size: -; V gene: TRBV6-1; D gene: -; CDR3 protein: CASSEWSNAGELFF; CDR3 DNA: TGTGCCAGCAGTGAATGGTCGAACGCCGGGGAGCTGTTTTTT
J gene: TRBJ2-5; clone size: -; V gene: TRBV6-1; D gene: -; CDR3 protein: CASSEWGRAFGETQYF; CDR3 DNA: TGTGCCAGCAGTGAATGGGGCAGGGCATTTGGGGAGACCCAGTACTTC
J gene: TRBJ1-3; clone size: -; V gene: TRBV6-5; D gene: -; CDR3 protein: CASSYSISGNTIYF; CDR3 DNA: TGTGCCAGCAGTTACAGCATCTCTGGAAACACCATATATTTT
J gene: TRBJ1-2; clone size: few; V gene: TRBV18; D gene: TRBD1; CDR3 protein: CASSPGQTNYGYTF; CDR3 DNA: TGTGCCAGCTCACCGGGACAGACTAACTATGGCTACACCTTC
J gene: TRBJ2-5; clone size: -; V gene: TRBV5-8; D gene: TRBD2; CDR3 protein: CASSLGGRARETQYF; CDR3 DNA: TGTGCCAGCAGCTTGGGCGGGAGGGCTCGGGAGACCCAGTACTTC
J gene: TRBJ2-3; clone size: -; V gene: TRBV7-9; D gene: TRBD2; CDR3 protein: CASSLVAGVDTQYF; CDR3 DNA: TGTGCCAGCAGCTTAGTAGCGGGGGTAGATACGCAGTATTTT
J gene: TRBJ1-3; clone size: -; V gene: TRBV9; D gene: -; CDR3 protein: CASSPNNYAGNTIYF; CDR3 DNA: TGTGCCAGCAGCCCCAACAACTATGCGGGAAACACCATATATTTT
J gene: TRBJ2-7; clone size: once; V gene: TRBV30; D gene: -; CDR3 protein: CAWRQGNGYEQYF; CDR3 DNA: TGTGCCTGGCGTCAGGGTAACGGTTACGAGCAGTACTTC
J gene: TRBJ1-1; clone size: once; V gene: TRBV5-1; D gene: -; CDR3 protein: CASSLTSTTEAFF; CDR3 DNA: TGCGCCAGCAGCCTTACCTCTACAACTGAAGCTTTCTTT
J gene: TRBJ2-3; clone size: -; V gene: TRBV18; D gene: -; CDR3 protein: CASSQSRIVGSTDTQYF; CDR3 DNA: TGTGCCAGCTCACAATCGAGGATAGTGGGGAGCACAGATACGCAGTATTTT
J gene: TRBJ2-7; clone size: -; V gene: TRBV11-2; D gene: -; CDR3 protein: CASSLGLGGYEQYF; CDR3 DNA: TGTGCCAGCAGCCTAGGACTAGGGGGCTACGAGCAGTACTTC
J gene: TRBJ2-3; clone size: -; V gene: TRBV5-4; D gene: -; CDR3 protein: CASTDRGGLTDTQYF; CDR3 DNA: TGTGCCAGCACCGACCGTGGGGGCCTCACAGATACGCAGTATTTT
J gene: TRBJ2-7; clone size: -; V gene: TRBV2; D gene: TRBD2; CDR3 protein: CASRAGGYEQYF; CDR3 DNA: TGTGCCAGCAGAGCCGGGGGGTACGAGCAGTACTTC
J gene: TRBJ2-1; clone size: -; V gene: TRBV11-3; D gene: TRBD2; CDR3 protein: CASSWASGRNEQFF; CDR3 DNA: TGTGCCAGCAGCTGGGCTAGCGGGAGGAATGAGCAGTTCTTC
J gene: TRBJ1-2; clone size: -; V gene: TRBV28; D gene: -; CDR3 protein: CASSSLGRGAGGYTF; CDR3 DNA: TGTGCCAGCAGTTCCCTGGGCAGGGGCGCAGGTGGCTACACCTTC
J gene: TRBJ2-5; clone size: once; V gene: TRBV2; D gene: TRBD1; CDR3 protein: CASSELGGEWETQYF; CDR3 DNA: TGTGCCAGCAGTGAACTAGGGGGCGAGTGGGAGACCCAGTACTTC
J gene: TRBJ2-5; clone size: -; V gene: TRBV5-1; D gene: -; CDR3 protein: CASSLATGRSLQETQYF; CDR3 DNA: TGCGCCAGCAGCTTGGCCACAGGCCGGAGTTTACAAGAGACCCAGTACTTC
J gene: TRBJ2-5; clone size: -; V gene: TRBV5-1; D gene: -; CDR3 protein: CASSFLGQLQETQYF; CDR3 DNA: TGCGCCAGCAGCTTCCTCGGACAGCTCCAAGAGACCCAGTACTTC
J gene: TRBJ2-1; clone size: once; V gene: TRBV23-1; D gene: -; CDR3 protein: CASTQRAGENEQFF; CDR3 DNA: TGCGCCAGCACTCAAAGGGCAGGGGAGAATGAGCAGTTCTTC
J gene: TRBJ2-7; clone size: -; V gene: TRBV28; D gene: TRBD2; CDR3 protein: CASSLYLLAGAYEQYF; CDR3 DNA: TGTGCCAGCAGTTTATATCTACTAGCGGGGGCCTACGAGCAGTACTTC
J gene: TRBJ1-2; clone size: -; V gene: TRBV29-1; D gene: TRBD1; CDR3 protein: CSVEKSGTGNGGYTF; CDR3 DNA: TGCAGCGTTGAAAAATCCGGGACAGGGAATGGTGGCTACACCTTC
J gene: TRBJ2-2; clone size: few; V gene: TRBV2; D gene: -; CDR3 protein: CASNRRAAGELFF; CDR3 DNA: TGTGCCAGCAATCGCAGGGCAGCCGGGGAGCTGTTTTTT
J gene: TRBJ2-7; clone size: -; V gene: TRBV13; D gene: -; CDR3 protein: CASSLVGDEQYF; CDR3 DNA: TGTGCCAGCAGCTTAGTGGGAGACGAGCAGTACTTC
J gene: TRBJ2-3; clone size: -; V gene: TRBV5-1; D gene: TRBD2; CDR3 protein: CASSRATSGNAADTQYF; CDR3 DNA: TGCGCCAGCAGCAGGGCGACTAGCGGGAATGCTGCAGATACGCAGTATTTT
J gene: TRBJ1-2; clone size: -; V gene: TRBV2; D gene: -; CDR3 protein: CASREQGPTAGYTF; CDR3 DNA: TGTGCCAGCAGAGAACAGGGCCCCACGGCTGGCTACACCTTC
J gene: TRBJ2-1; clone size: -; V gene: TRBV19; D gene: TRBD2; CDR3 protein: CASSMGSGGTYNEQFF; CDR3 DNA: TGTGCCAGTAGTATGGGAAGCGGGGGAACCTACAATGAGCAGTTCTTC
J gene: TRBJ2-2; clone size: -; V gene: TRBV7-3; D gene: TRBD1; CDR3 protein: CASSYPQGGNTGELFF; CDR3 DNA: TGTGCCAGCAGTTACCCACAGGGGGGGAACACCGGGGAGCTGTTTTTT
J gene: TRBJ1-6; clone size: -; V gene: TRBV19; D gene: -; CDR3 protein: CASSSLEGSPLHF; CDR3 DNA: TGTGCCAGTAGCAGCTTGGAGGGTTCACCCCTCCACTTT
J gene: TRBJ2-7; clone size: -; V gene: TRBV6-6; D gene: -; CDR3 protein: CASSYSRDRGTYEQYF; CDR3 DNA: TGTGCCAGCAGTTACTCCCGGGACCGAGGGACCTACGAGCAGTACTTC
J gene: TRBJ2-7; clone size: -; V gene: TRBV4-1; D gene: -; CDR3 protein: CASSQDEGTSREQYF; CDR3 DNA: TGCGCCAGCAGCCAAGACGAAGGGACTTCGAGAGAGCAGTACTTC
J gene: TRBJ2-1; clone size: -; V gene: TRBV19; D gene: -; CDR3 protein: CASSTHGSYNEQFF; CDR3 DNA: TGTGCCAGTAGTACCCACGGGAGCTACAATGAGCAGTTCTTC
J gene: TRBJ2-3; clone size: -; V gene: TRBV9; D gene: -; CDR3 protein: CASSVASTDTQYF; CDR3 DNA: TGTGCCAGCAGCGTAGCCAGCACAGATACGCAGTATTTT
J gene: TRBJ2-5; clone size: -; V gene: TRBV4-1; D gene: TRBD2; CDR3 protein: CASSQDPRLAVQETQYF; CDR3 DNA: TGCGCCAGCAGCCAAGATCCCCGACTAGCGGTACAAGAGACCCAGTACTTC
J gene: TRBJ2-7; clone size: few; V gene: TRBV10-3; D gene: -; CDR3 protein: CAISAGGRVYEQYF; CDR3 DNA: TGTGCCATCAGCGCCGGGGGCAGGGTCTACGAGCAGTACTTC
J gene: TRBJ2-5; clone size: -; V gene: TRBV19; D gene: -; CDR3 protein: CASSQYRALGETQYF; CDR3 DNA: TGTGCCAGTAGTCAATACAGGGCCCTGGGGGAGACCCAGTACTTC
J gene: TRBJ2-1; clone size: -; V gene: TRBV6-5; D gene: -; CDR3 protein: CASSYTVAGSYNEQFF; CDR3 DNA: TGTGCCAGCAGTTACACGGTCGCGGGCTCCTACAATGAGCAGTTCTTC
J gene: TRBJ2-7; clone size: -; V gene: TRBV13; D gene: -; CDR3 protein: CASSSTLLSEQYF; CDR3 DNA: TGTGCCAGCAGCTCGACCCTCCTATCGGAGCAGTACTTC
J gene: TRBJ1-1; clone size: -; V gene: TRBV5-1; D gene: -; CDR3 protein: CASSLQPLNTEAFF; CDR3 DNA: TGCGCCAGCAGCTTGCAACCGCTGAACACTGAAGCTTTCTTT
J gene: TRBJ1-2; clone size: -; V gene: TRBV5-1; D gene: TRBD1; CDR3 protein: CASSPQGDYGYTF; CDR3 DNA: TGCGCCAGCAGCCCCCAGGGGGACTATGGCTACACCTTC
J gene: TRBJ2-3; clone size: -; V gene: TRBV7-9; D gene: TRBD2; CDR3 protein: CASSLDLAGYTDTQYF; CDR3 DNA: TGTGCCAGCAGCTTAGATCTAGCGGGATACACAGATACGCAGTATTTT
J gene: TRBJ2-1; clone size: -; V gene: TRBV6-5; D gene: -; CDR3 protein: CASSGTSSPYNEQFF; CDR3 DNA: TGTGCCAGCAGTGGCACTAGTTCCCCTTACAATGAGCAGTTCTTC
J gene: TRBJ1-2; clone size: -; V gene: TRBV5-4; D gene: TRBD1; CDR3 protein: CASSRPGQGNYGYTF; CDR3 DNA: TGTGCCAGCAGCCGTCCGGGACAGGGTAACTATGGCTACACCTTC
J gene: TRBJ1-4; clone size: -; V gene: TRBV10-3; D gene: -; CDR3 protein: CATRPGQSFNEKLFF; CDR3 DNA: TGTGCCACCAGACCCGGACAGAGCTTTAATGAAAAACTGTTTTTT
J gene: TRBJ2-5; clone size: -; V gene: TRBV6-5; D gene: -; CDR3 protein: CASSYSGGRETQYF; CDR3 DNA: TGTGCCAGCAGTTACTCCGGGGGGCGAGAGACCCAGTACTTC